This record concerns one T cell receptor (beta chain) sequence. Antigen unknown. Among the donors, all were healthy bone marrow donors. Amplification used 60 Vbeta primers and 13 Jbeta primers. This table comes from immunoSEQ multiplex PCR, and its TCRdb copy is limited to in-frame clones, with some not included. The sample contains about 36,000 clones, about 53% of which appear only once. This CDR3 region has 15 residues. Germline lookup yields CDR1 MNHEY and CDR2 SVGAGI. Trimming stripped 0 bases from V and 7 bases from J, with 13 bases between. These data come from a study of cytomegalovirus exposure and HLA in healthy donors. Overall study results and limits: High sensitivity and specificity were reportedly achieved when the classifier diagnosed cytomegalovirus status. When a later analysis compared HLA-associated TCR beta chains with equally common others, the HLA-associated chains turned out to be more clonally expanded and to have lower generation probabilities. A later analysis linked a missense variant in DCLRE1C to the trimming of TCR beta V and J genes.

The source of this sequence is a woman aged 35 to 49 in good health and CMV-seropositive. Sequencing was done on a sample of PBMCs. The chain has TRBV6-5 and TRBJ1-5, with D possibly matching TRBD1 (5 bases). The CDR3 region has the DNA TGTGCCAGCAGTTACTCGAAGTCAGGGAAGCAGCCCCAGCATTTT. Its protein product is CASSYSKSGKQPQHF.